This T cell receptor (beta chain) was captured in a study of blood T cell repertoires in COVID-19. Study overall: Samples of COVID-19 (acute and convalescent) were obtained from the United States, Italy and Spain. Sources were T cells, B-cell-depleted T cells, or PBMCs; the material itself was cDNA or gDNA.

With 7 bases removed from V and 5 bases from J, the gap between germline ends came to 26 bases. The CDR3 length is 16 residues. Germline loops: CDR1 SQVTM, CDR2 ANQGSEA. In the authors' workflow: Nucleated cell counts were estimated from reference gene primer amplification. TCRdb's table, derived via immunoSEQ multiplex PCR, lists solely in-frame clones and lacks some. Clonal size and the V and J genes are those of that table, whereas D and trimming came from the DNA. The sample has hundreds of thousands of clones, approximately 80% seen once. The sequenced material came from peripheral blood. The chain links TRBV29-1 to TRBJ1-1; no definite D call. The receptor was derived from a woman aged 80 or older with acute or convalescent COVID-19. Here the CDR3 reads CSGRAMSGHLGTEAFF. The CDR3 nucleotides read TGCAGCGGTCGCGCCATGTCAGGTCACCTTGGGACTGAAGCTTTCTTT.